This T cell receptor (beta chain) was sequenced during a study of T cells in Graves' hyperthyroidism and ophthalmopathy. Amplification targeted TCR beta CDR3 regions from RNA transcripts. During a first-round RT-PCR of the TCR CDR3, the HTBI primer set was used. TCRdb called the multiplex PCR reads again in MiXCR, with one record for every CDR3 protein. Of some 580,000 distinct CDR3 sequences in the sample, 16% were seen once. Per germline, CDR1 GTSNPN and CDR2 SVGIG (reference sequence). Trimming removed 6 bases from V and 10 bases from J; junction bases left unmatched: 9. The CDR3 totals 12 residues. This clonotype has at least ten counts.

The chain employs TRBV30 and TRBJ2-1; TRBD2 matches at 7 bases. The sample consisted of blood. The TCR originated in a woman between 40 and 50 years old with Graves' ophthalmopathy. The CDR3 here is CACGRELGEQFF. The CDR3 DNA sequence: TGTGCCTGTGGGCGGGAGCTCGGCGAGCAGTTCTTC.